The clone carrying this TCR beta chain was counted many times. Its antigen is still unknown. The CDR3 extends over 11 amino acids. CDR1 is SGHAT, CDR2 FQNNGV, per germline. V lost 2 bases and J lost 6, with 3 bases in between. The record originates from a study of early T cells in non-severe SARS-CoV-2 infection. General study results and limits: Private and CD4 specificities were missed by VDJdb matching, skewed to anti-spike CD8.

MiXCR, applied by TCRdb to the 5' RACE reads, yields one record per CDR3 protein. The sample carries around 50,000 distinct CDR3 sequences, more than 6.5% recorded once. V and J are TRBV11-2 and TRBJ2-3, with D unclear. The source is an adult who was a healthcare worker with PCR-confirmed SARS-CoV-2 infection or an uninfected control (not recorded which). Sample: whole blood. The CDR3 sequence is CASSLMDTQYF. For the CDR3, the DNA is TGTGCCAGCAGCTTAATGGATACGCAGTATTTT.